This TCR beta chain was sequenced during a study of CD8 T cells in ankylosing spondylitis (dated by TCRdb to 2016 to 2017). Some background on the complete study: The study profiled T cell receptor beta repertoires in healthy donors and ankylosing spondylitis patients to find disease-linked TCR variants. The full study cohort was made up of about 25 ankylosing spondylitis patients and roughly 98 healthy donors. Peripheral blood was sampled, and synovial fluid was additionally collected from ankylosing spondylitis patients.

According to the germline V gene, CDR1 reads LGHNA and CDR2 reads YNFKEQ. Clipping removes 0 bases from V and 4 bases from J, with 5 as the unmatched junction base count. The CDR3 has 15 amino acids, counting the end cysteine and phenylalanine. The entry retains the CDR3 DNA only, 45 bases that are in frame from base 1. In the case of this clonotype: The specificity of this receptor is unknown. Base qualities are not recorded, but no much larger clone differs from it by a single base.

Sequencer: Illumina HiSeq 2500. Quantitative 5'-RACE with molecular barcodes was used to prepare TCR beta libraries. The paper's processing steps were these. Disease-linked TCR variants were identified with a new computational method built on a probabilistic model of VDJ rearrangement. The raw public data were reprocessed by TCRdb itself: fastp quality trimming at Q25, MiXCR clonotype calling, in-frame beta chains only. Under each unique CDR3 protein, matching rows form one entry showing the most common genes and DNA. TCRdb's processing, not the authors' own work, is the source of the V and J calls. This sample comprises around 180,000 distinct CDR3 sequences, over 10% of them detected only once. The top ten clonotypes cover 11% of the sample. Broad study findings and their caveats: Significant enrichment of the disease-linked clones was reported in matched synovial fluid samples from ankylosing spondylitis patients. A TCR beta motif made up of several highly homologous amino acid variants appeared to be characteristic of blood from ankylosing spondylitis patients. In peripheral blood, the disease-linked clones were found at relatively low frequencies and had a CD8+ phenotype. Some of the motif variants had been reported before in the synovial fluid and blood of reactive arthritis patients, a finding that suggests common disease-initiation mechanisms.

The sequence was obtained from a female donor with ankylosing spondylitis or in good health (not recorded which). The source material was blood, either unsorted or a sorted T cell fraction (not recorded which). This receptor chain uses TRBV4-2 and TRBJ1-2; 7 of the junction bases match TRBD1. Read as DNA, the sequence is TGTGCCAGCAGCCAAGAATGGGGACAGCTCTATGGCTACACCTTC. Translated, it reads CASSQEWGQLYGYTF.